The 3 T cell receptor beta chains given below trace back to one sample, sequenced in a study of vaccination effects on CD4 cells after COVID-19. Viral peptide pool expansion of antigen-specific CD4+ T cells preceded sequencing in the ViraFEST assay. At the end of roughly ten days of culture, CD4+ T cells were isolated. Subjects were given two BNT162b2 or mRNA-1273 vaccine doses. What these receptors recognize is not known. The table came from immunoSEQ multiplex PCR; TCRdb's copy has only in-frame clones and leaves some out. The data show about 72,000 clones, 81% seen once. The source was CD4+ T cells from PBMCs cultured with HCoV-229E spike peptides, collected after COVID-19 vaccination. These receptors all come from a human donor who received a COVID-19 vaccine.

The CDR3 region is CASSVLENTGELFF. The CDR3 nucleotides read TGTGCCAGCAGCGTACTGGAGAACACCGGGGAGCTGTTTTTT. The rearrangement uses TRBV9 and TRBJ2-2; D ambiguous. The CDR3 extends over 14 amino acids. Germline V gene lookup returns CDR1 SGDLS and CDR2 YYNGEE. V dropped 1 base and J dropped 1 base, with 5 bases sitting between them.

The sample holds one count of this clone. The chain has TRBV2 and TRBJ2-1; 10 nucleotides match TRBD2. After removal of 1 base from V and 8 bases from J, the junction contained 8 bases not matched to a gene. Germline V CDR1 and CDR2: SNHLY, FYNNEI. The CDR3 totals 16 residues. DNA of the CDR3: TGTGCCAGCAGTGAAGTTCGAGCGGGGGGGATAGATGAGCAGTTCTTC. It specifies CASSEVRAGGIDEQFF.

The chain combines TRBV7-8 with TRBJ2-2, with TRBD1 matching 7 bases. Germline V gene sequence: CDR1 SGHVS, CDR2 FQNEAQ. J gave up 0 bases and V 3 bases, and 1 base lay outside the gene matches. The CDR3 consists of 15 residues. CDR3 DNA: TGTGCCAGCAGCTTCAGGGGGACGAACACCGGGGAGCTGTTTTTT. Its protein product is CASSFRGTNTGELFF. Using reference TRBV7-8 and TRBJ2-2 for the parts outside the CDR3, the full variable domain is GAGVSQSPRYKVAKRGQDVALRCDPISGHVSLFWYQQALGQGPEFLTYFQNEAQLDKSGLPSDRFFAERPEGSVSTLKIQRTQQEDSAVYLCASSFRGTNTGELFFGEGSRLTVL.